Sequencing of this T cell receptor (beta chain) was carried out in a study of cytomegalovirus exposure and HLA in healthy donors. Study results and limitations: Overall, approximately 150 TCR beta chains were annotated as cytomegalovirus-associated.

This CDR3 is 14 amino acids long. Trimming took 0 bases from V and 3 from J, leaving 8 bases between them. Per germline, CDR1 SGHTA and CDR2 FQGNSA. The PCR contained 60 Vbeta and 13 Jbeta primers. Original analysis: It was a later analysis that counted tens of millions of unique TCR beta chains, of which approximately 11 million were shared. Clones were read by immunoSEQ multiplex PCR, and TCRdb kept only the in-frame ones, dropping some. V and J calls and clone size are as listed in that table; D and trimming were resolved from the DNA. The data show under 200,000 clones, just under 80% seen once. A word on this clone: Its antigen is unidentified.

The genes are TRBV7-2 and TRBJ2-5; the D gene is possibly TRBD2 (6 bases). This clonotype originated in a woman aged 50 to 60 in good health and CMV-seropositive. The material sequenced was PBMCs. CDR3 coding DNA: TGTGCCAGCAGCTTAGCGGGGGGAAAAGAGACCCAGTACTTC. It specifies CASSLAGGKETQYF.